Included here is one T cell receptor (beta chain) sequence, with context. Which antigen it targets is not known. No base quality information exists; no much larger clone differs at one position. Enrolling through a virtual design, the prospective study's participants ranged in age from roughly 18 to 90 years and lived across some 23 United States geographic areas. In the prospective study, cohorts were assigned on the basis of participant-reported clinical history obtained from a screening survey and a study questionnaire. Recovered participants in ImmuneRACE Cohort 3 were defined by two consecutive negative NP/OP PCR tests, clearance by a healthcare professional, or resolution of symptoms. In the prospective study, whole blood, serum and a nasopharyngeal or oropharyngeal swab were collected from each participant by mobile phlebotomists. Participants in the prospective study had the option to provide additional blood draws and questionnaires over a 2-month period. Before DNA extraction, prospective study blood samples were shipped either frozen or at room temperature.

The cysteine opens and the phenylalanine closes a CDR3 of 15 amino acids. Only the CDR3 region is kept as DNA, spanning 45 bases read in frame from base 1. V lost 5 bases and J lost 2 bases, and the count of bases not matched to a germline gene is 4. CDR1 and CDR2 are read off the germline V gene as MDHEN and SYDVKM. TCRbeta CDR3 regions were amplified from genomic DNA using the immunoSEQ Assay, a bias-controlled multiplex PCR. As for how the authors treated the data: The number of nucleated cells in each sample was estimated from the amplification of reference gene primers within the assay. To quantify the absolute abundance of each unique TCRbeta CDR3 rearrangement, sequence reads were collapsed and filtered. For each sample, productive Simpson clonality was calculated as the square root of Simpson's diversity index across productive rearrangements. TCRdb provides this immuneACCESS table in a form limited to in-frame rearrangements. Some clones are lacking; in checked studies, under half of them reflect an unresolved V gene, and why the rest are absent is not known. For V, J and clone size, that table is used; D and trimming come from the DNA. In this sample the table shows under 300,000 clones, around nine tenths of which occur a single time. The ten largest clones take up 1.5% to 2% of the sample.

The data were obtained in a study of blood T cell repertoires in COVID-19 (dated by TCRdb to 2019 to 2021). Concerning the study at large: Samples covering the acute and convalescent phases of COVID-19 were provided by collaborators in the United States, Italy and Spain. The material from the prospective study consisted of cDNA or gDNA derived from T cells, B-cell-depleted T cells, or PBMCs. Subjects who had been exposed to COVID-19, were actively infected with it, or had recovered from it provided the deeply sampled blood TCRbeta repertoires that made up the dataset. The repertoires were released in a freely available public database meant as a resource for research on the immune response to SARS-CoV-2. The samples were drawn from two sources: the first 160 participants of the ongoing ImmuneRACE study, and fewer than 1,500 subjects contributed by 6 global collaborators. Sample metadata almost always included a de-identified subject ID, COVID-19 status, age in years and sex. Where available, HLA class I and class II types were taken from metadata supplied by the sample provider and were not determined by assay-based typing.

Study-wide findings and limitations: How much clinical and demographic metadata was included differed by source and by participant, and the metadata was provided uncurated.

The sequence came from a woman in her 50s who had recovered from COVID-19. The chain couples TRBV28 to TRBJ2-1; 9 of the junction bases match TRBD1. The source material was PBMCs or T cells enriched from blood (not recorded which). The CDR3 reads as follows: CASSLGTGTYNEQFF. The DNA sequence reads TGTGCCAGCAGTCTCGGGACAGGGACCTACAATGAGCAGTTCTTC.